This entry lists 4 T cell receptor beta chains sequenced from one sample in a study of blood T cell repertoires in COVID-19. Libraries were prepared by immunoSEQ multiplex PCR; TCRdb keeps only in-frame clonotypes and omits some of them. The sample has 100,000 or so clones; approximately 80% are singletons. Specimen: peripheral blood. The receptors were gathered from a woman in her 70s with active or convalescent COVID-19.

The V gene is TRBV6-5, the J gene TRBJ2-5; D possibly corresponds to TRBD2 (6 bases). The ends were cut back, 1 base at V and 4 bases at J, with 7 bases in the middle. This CDR3 has 13 amino acids. Germline loops: CDR1 MNHEY, CDR2 SVGAGI. DNA for the CDR3: TGTGCCAGCAGTTACTGGCGGGGAGAGACCCAGTACTTC. Translation gives CASSYWRGETQYF.

The V gene is TRBV27, the J gene TRBJ1-6, with TRBD1 matching over 9 bases. Germline V gene data show CDR1 as MNHEY and CDR2 as SMNVEV (reference sequence). The CDR3 sequence is 18 residues long. V trimming: 6 bases; J trimming: 0 bases; junction bases outside the gene matches: 9. CDR3 nucleotides: TGTGCCAGCAGAACAGGGGGCGCGTCCCTCTCCTATAATTCACCCCTCCACTTT. Amino acids: CASRTGGASLSYNSPLHF.

Only one count was recorded for this clone. The chain employs TRBV3-1 (or the pseudogene TRBV3-2) and TRBJ2-7; no firm D call. CDR3 length equals 15 residues. Germline V CDR1 and CDR2: LGHDT, YNNKEL (reference sequence). The V gene lost 1 base and the J gene lost 4 bases, with 14 bases spanning the gap. The CDR3 DNA is TGTGCCAGCAGCCAAGCCGTTTGGAGTGGTTACGAGCAGTACTTC. Its protein product is CASSQAVWSGYEQYF.

This clone was seen only a few times. The CDR3 DNA follows: TGTGCCAGCAGCTTAGAGGGGGCTGGAACTGAAGCTTTCTTT. This sequence encodes CASSLEGAGTEAFF. This chain connects TRBV7-2 to TRBJ1-1; TRBD1 matches at 7 bases. Trimming took 1 base from V and 5 from J; bases not matched to a gene: 4. CDR3 length: 14 amino acids. Germline V gene lookup returns CDR1 SGHTA and CDR2 FQGNSA.